One and the same sample provided the 22 T cell receptor beta chains below, sequenced in a study of T-cell reconstitution after alpha-beta-depleted transplantation in children. TCRbeta library preparation incorporated unique molecular identifiers. TCRdb recomputed calls from the PCR reads with MiXCR, one row per CDR3 protein. The top ten hold roughly 4.8% of the sample, which has about 830,000 distinct CDR3 sequences, roughly 16% seen once. The sequences come from PBMCs, mostly from graft donor cells, collected 360 days after TCRalphabeta/CD19-depleted stem cell transplant. These receptors all stem from a male patient between 10 and 17 years old who had a stem cell transplant for acute lymphoblastic leukemia, so the T cells may come from the graft donor.

This clonotype was detected only a few times. V and J are TRBV29-1 and TRBJ2-7; 8 positions agree with TRBD1. In germline, CDR1 is SQVTM, CDR2 ANQGSEA. The CDR3 runs 14 residues. V shed 7 bases, J shed 0 bases, and the junction held 8 bases outside the gene matches. CDR3 nucleotides: TGCAGCGCCGGGACAGGATTCGTCTCCTACGAGCAGTACTTC. It is translated as CSAGTGFVSYEQYF.

This clonotype was seen a handful of times. The rearrangement links TRBV9 to TRBJ1-1, with D maybe TRBD1 (6 bases). The CDR3 has 16 residues. The V and J ends lost 2 bases and 0 bases respectively, with 14 bases between them. Germline loops: CDR1 SGDLS, CDR2 YYNGEE. CDR3 in DNA: TGTGCCAGCAGCGTTTGGGGGGCGGACATGAACACTGAAGCTTTCTTT. Its protein is CASSVWGADMNTEAFF.

This clonotype came up many times. The chain joins TRBV11-2 to TRBJ2-1; D remains unclear. The germline V gene encodes CDR1 SGHAT and CDR2 FQNNGV. This CDR3 spans 14 amino acids. Trimming stripped 5 bases from V and 12 bases from J, with 20 bases between. Here the CDR3 DNA reads TGTGCCAGCAGCGGGGATTTTTACTTGGTAGGGCAGTTCTTC. As protein: CASSGDFYLVGQFF.

This chain joins TRBV29-1 and TRBJ1-5; D possibly corresponds to TRBD1 (6 bases). Germline V gene data show CDR1 as SQVTM and CDR2 as ANQGSEA. The CDR3 is 14 amino acids. Trimming left V 1 base short and J 11 bases short, with 18 bases between. This CDR3 is CSVEAVDGGPAQHF. The CDR3 DNA sequence: TGCAGCGTTGAAGCGGTGGATGGGGGCCCTGCCCAGCATTTT.

Many counts were recorded for this clonotype. The chain links TRBV5-1 to TRBJ2-4; 11 nucleotides align to TRBD2. CDR3 length: 14 residues. In germline, CDR1 is SGHRS, CDR2 YFSETQ. With V trimmed by 2 bases and J by 7 bases, 2 bases remained unmatched. CDR3 bases: TGCGCCAGCAGCTTACTAGCGGGAGACAACATTCAGTACTTC. Translated, it gives CASSLLAGDNIQYF.

This clonotype was observed at least ten times. This rearrangement joins TRBV12-3 or TRBV12-4 to TRBJ2-2; D is undetermined. The CDR3 totals 13 residues. V was shortened by 2 bases and J by 4 bases, with 5 bases between the two germline ends. DNA for the CDR3: TGTGCCAGCAGTTTAATAAGCACCGGGGAGCTGTTTTTT. Translating it yields CASSLISTGELFF.

The chain carries TRBV29-1 and TRBJ2-1; 13 bases align to TRBD2. Germline V gene lookup returns CDR1 SQVTM and CDR2 ANQGSEA. Unmatched junction bases numbered 19, after V lost 8 bases and J lost 3 bases. This CDR3 spans 19 amino acids. CDR3 coding DNA: TGCAGCACGTTTCAGCTTCCCGGGACTAGCGGGAAATTCTACAATGAGCAGTTCTTC. Amino acid sequence: CSTFQLPGTSGKFYNEQFF.

This clonotype was counted ten times or more. The chain couples TRBV5-5 to TRBJ2-5, with no clear D. Trimming took off 5 bases at V and 5 bases at J, with 13 bases between the two ends. Looked up from germline, CDR1 is SGHKS and CDR2 is YYEKEE (reference sequence). The CDR3 extends over 13 amino acids. The CDR3 loop is CASSSYVLETQYF. The CDR3 DNA sequence: TGTGCCAGCAGTTCCTACGTGTTGGAGACCCAGTACTTC. Full variable domain (remainder filled in from reference TRBV5-5 and TRBJ2-5): DAGVTQSPTHLIKTRGQQVTLRCSPISGHKSVSWYQQVLGQGPQFIFQYYEKEERGRGNFPDRFSARQFPNYSSELNVNALLLGDSALYLCASSSYVLETQYFGPGTRLLVL.

CDR3 loop: CASSLPIDYEQYF. As DNA, the CDR3 is TGTGCCAGCAGCTTACCGATCGACTACGAGCAGTACTTC. This chain joins TRBV7-9 and TRBJ2-7; D remains ambiguous. CDR1 is SEHNR and CDR2 is FQNEAQ in the germline V gene (reference sequence). This CDR3 contains 13 residues. Trimming cost V 2 bases and J 3 bases, with 8 bases left between them.

In this sample, this clonotype turned up a few times. The chain is built from TRBV20-1 and TRBJ2-7; 9 bases are a match to TRBD2. CDR1 and CDR2 from the germline V gene are DFQATT and SNEGSKA (reference sequence). V trimming: 1 base; J trimming: 6 bases; junction bases outside the gene matches: 7. The CDR3 is 14 residues long. The CDR3, as DNA: TGCAGTGCTAGAGTTCCCGGGACTAGCACCGAGCAGTACTTC. Protein: CSARVPGTSTEQYF.

In this sample, this clonotype turned up a few times. The chain employs TRBV7-2 and TRBJ2-5; TRBD2 matches at 12 bases. This CDR3 region has 15 residues. V lost 5 bases to trimming and J lost 5 bases; unmatched junction nucleotides: 6. Germline assignment: CDR1 SGHTA and CDR2 FQGNSA. DNA for the CDR3: TGTGCCAGCAGCCCCGGACTAGCGGGAATGGAGACCCAGTACTTC. Amino acids: CASSPGLAGMETQYF.

This clonotype was seen repeatedly, ten times or more. The chain uses TRBV27 and TRBJ2-4, with D possibly matching TRBD2 (5 bases). The CDR3 runs to 18 residues. V lost 3 bases and J lost 0, with 18 bases in between. In germline, CDR1 is MNHEY, CDR2 SMNVEV (reference sequence). This CDR3 is CASSLAFSSGLAKNIQYF. Written as DNA, the CDR3 is TGTGCCAGCAGTTTGGCATTTTCAAGCGGACTAGCCAAAAACATTCAGTACTTC.

This clonotype showed up just a few times. The chain is built from TRBV12-3 or TRBV12-4 and TRBJ2-5, with TRBD2 as a possible D gene (5 bases). V lost 3 bases and J 5 bases, leaving 10 bases between the germline ends. This CDR3 has 13 residues. This CDR3 is CASSFERRETQYF. The CDR3 DNA reads as TGTGCCAGCAGTTTCGAACGGAGGGAGACCCAGTACTTC.

The chain combines TRBV30 with TRBJ2-1, with 7 bases identical to TRBD2. This CDR3 has 15 amino acids. Germline CDR1 reads GTSNPN; CDR2 reads SVGIG (reference sequence). The V segment lost 0 bases and the J segment 8 bases; nucleotides outside the gene matches: 10. The CDR3 spells CAWSVLAGVLDEQFF. The CDR3, as DNA: TGTGCCTGGAGTGTCTTGGCGGGAGTTTTAGATGAGCAGTTCTTC.

In this sample, this clonotype turned up a few times. The V call is TRBV5-1, the J call TRBJ2-2; TRBD2 agrees at 7 bases. Germline-derived CDR1 and CDR2 are SGHRS and YFSETQ. V shed 3 bases and J 5 bases; nucleotides not matched to a gene: 13. The CDR3 length is 17 residues. The CDR3 sequence: CASSSQPPGGQTGELFF. The CDR3 nucleotides are TGCGCCAGCAGCTCCCAACCGCCGGGAGGCCAAACCGGGGAGCTGTTTTTT.

The V and J genes are TRBV27 and TRBJ2-1; D is ambiguous. V lost 2 bases to trimming and J lost 10 bases, with 18 bases between them. The CDR3 length is 15 residues. The germline gives CDR1 MNHEY, CDR2 SMNVEV (reference sequence). The CDR3 DNA reads TGTGCCAGCAGTTTAAGTATGATGGTAGGTTTGGAGCAGTTCTTC. Amino acids: CASSLSMMVGLEQFF.

This clonotype was recorded a few times. V gene TRBV11-2 combines with J gene TRBJ2-1, with D possibly TRBD1 on 5 matching bases. Per germline, CDR1 SGHAT and CDR2 FQNNGV. The CDR3 covers 17 residues. Trimming removed 6 bases at V and 1 base at J, with 19 bases between. The CDR3 DNA is TGTGCCAGCAGATTGAGGTCCCAGGGCCTATCCTACAATGAGCAGTTCTTC. Translation: CASRLRSQGLSYNEQFF.

The chain recombines TRBV18 with TRBJ1-1; 8 nucleotides match TRBD1. CDR3 size: 14 residues. The V gene end was trimmed by 5 bases and the J gene end by 5 bases; junction bases not matched to a gene: 7. CDR1 is KGHSH, CDR2 LQKENI, per germline. CDR3 sequence reads: CASSEGQGATEAFF. Here the CDR3 DNA reads TGTGCCAGCTCAGAAGGACAGGGCGCTACTGAAGCTTTCTTT.

The chain is built from TRBV6-2 or TRBV6-3 and TRBJ1-2; D is ambiguous. V was shortened by 1 base and J by 1 base, with 7 bases between the two germline ends. Germline V gives CDR1 MNHEY, CDR2 SVGEGT. The CDR3 length is 14 residues. CDR3 sequence reads: CASSYLTGNYGYTF. The CDR3 DNA follows: TGTGCCAGCAGTTACTTGACGGGTAACTATGGCTACACCTTC.

The V call is TRBV18, the J call TRBJ2-7; D is possibly TRBD1 (5 bases). The CDR3 loop spans 16 amino acids. CDR1 is KGHSH, CDR2 LQKENI, per germline. The V and J ends lost 8 bases and 2 bases respectively, with 22 bases between them. The CDR3 loop is CASQAGTGLGTYEQYF. CDR3 nucleotides: TGTGCCAGCCAGGCAGGAACAGGTTTGGGAACCTACGAGCAGTACTTC.

In regard to this clonotype: At one boundary the junction diverges from the germline segment, which might be a read error. The rearrangement uses TRBV12-3 or TRBV12-4 and TRBJ1-5, with TRBD1 matching over 7 bases. The CDR3 is 15 residues long. DNA of the CDR3: TGCGCCAGCAGTAAGACAGGGCACAGCAATCAGCCCCAGCATTTT. It yields the protein CASSKTGHSNQPQHF.

A few counts support this clonotype. The genes are TRBV7-2 and TRBJ2-5; 12 bases map to TRBD2. J lost 1 base, V lost 4 bases, and 7 bases had no gene match. The length of the CDR3 is 17 residues. CDR1 is SGHTA, CDR2 FQGNSA, per germline. The CDR3 loop is CASSSSPLAGGQETQYF. In DNA, the CDR3 is TGTGCCAGCAGCTCAAGCCCACTAGCGGGGGGCCAAGAGACCCAGTACTTC.